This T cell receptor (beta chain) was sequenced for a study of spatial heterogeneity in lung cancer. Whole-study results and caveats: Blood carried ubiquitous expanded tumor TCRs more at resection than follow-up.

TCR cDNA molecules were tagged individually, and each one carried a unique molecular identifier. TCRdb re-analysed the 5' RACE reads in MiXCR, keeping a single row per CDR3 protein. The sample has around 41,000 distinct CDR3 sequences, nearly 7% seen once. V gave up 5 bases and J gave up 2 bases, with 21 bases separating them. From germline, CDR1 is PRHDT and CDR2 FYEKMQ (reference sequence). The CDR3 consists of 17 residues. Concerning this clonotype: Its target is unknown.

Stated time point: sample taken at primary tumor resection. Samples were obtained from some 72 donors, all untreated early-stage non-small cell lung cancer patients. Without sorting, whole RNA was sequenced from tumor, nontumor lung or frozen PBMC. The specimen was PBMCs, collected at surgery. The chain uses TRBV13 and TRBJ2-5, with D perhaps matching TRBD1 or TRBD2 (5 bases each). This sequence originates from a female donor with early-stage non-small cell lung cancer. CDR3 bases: TGTGCCAGCAGCCCGCCCCCACCGGGACGCCCGCAAGAGACCCAGTACTTC. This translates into CASSPPPPGRPQETQYF. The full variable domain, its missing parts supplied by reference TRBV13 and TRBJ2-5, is AAGVIQSPRHLIKEKRETATLKCYPIPRHDTVYWYQQGPGQDPQFLISFYEKMQSDKGSIPDRFSAQQFSDYHSELNMSSLELGDSALYFCASSPPPPGRPQETQYFGPGTRLLVL.